This T cell receptor (beta chain) was sequenced in a study of blood T cell repertoires in COVID-19. About the research overall: From T cells, B-cell-depleted T cells, or PBMCs came the material, which was cDNA or gDNA.

The table came from immunoSEQ multiplex PCR; TCRdb's copy has only in-frame clones and leaves some out. Found here are 60,000 or so clones, 65% to 85% of them singletons; the top ten hold 2.5% to 3.5%. Unmatched junction bases numbered 14, after V lost 6 bases and J lost 8 bases. Looked up from germline, CDR1 is ENHRY and CDR2 is SYGVKD. The CDR3 totals 16 residues. The chain employs TRBV10-3 and TRBJ2-1; 9 positions match TRBD2. This clonotype was obtained from a man in his sixties with acute or convalescent COVID-19. The specimen sequenced was peripheral blood. The CDR3 is CAIRPTSGPGGDEQFF. The CDR3 DNA reads TGTGCCATCAGACCTACTAGCGGGCCTGGGGGTGATGAGCAGTTCTTC.